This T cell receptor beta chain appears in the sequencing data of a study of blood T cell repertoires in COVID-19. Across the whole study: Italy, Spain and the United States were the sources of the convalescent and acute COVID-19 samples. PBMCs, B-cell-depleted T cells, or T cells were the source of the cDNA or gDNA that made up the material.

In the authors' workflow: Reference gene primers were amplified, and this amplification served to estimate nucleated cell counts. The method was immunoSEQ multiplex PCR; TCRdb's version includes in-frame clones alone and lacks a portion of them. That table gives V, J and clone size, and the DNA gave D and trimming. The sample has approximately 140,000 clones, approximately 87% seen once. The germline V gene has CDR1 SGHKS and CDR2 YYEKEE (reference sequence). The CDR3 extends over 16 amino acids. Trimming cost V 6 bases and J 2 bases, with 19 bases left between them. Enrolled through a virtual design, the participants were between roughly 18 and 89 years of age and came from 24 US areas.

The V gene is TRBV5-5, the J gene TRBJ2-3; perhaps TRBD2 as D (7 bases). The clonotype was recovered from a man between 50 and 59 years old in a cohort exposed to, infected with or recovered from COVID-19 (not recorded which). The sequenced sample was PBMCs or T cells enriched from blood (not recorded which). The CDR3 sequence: CASNKRGGGPTDTQYF. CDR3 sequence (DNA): TGTGCCAGCAACAAGAGGGGGGGAGGGCCCACAGATACGCAGTATTTT.